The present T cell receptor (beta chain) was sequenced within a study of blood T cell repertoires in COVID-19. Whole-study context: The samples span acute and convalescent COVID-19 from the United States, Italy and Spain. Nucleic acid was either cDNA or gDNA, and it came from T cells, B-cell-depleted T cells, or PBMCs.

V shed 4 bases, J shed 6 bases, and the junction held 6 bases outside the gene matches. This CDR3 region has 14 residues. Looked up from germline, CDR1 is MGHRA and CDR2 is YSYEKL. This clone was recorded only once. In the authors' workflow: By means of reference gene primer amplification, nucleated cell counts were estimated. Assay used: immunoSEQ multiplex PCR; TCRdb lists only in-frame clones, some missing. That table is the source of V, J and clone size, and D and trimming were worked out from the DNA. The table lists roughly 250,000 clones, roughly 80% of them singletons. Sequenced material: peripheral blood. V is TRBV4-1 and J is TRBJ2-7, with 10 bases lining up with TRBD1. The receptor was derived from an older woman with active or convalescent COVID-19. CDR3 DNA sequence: TGCGCCAGCAGCCGGGACAGGGGCCTCGCCGAGCAGTACTTC. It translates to CASSRDRGLAEQYF.